Listed below are T cell receptor beta chains from one sample, sequenced in a study of cytomegalovirus exposure and HLA in healthy donors. Only in-frame clones appear in the TCRdb table, and some are missing; sequencing was by immunoSEQ multiplex PCR. The sample lists some 150,000 clones; roughly 87% were seen once. Sequenced input: PBMCs. The receptors were gathered from a man between 18 and 35 years old in good health and CMV-seropositive. Each CDR3 is given without its conserved first and last residue. Fields, in order: V gene, CDR3 protein.

V: TRBV7-9
CDR3: ASSYTQGPYEQY

V: TRBV6-1
CDR3: ASSENPGQLGYT

V: TRBV5-1
CDR3: ASSLAQNEQF

V: TRBV6-5
CDR3: ASMESIFNEQF

V: TRBV5-1
CDR3: ASSEGQTGANVLT

V: TRBV7-9
CDR3: ASSPRVFAGVSGANVLT

V: TRBV4-1
CDR3: ASSQGDTAVYEQY

V: TRBV27
CDR3: ASSLSRVTTGELF

V: TRBV29-1
CDR3: SVESPGRRTGELF

V: TRBV7-9
CDR3: ASSLGAGGRTDTQY

V: TRBV5-1
CDR3: ATGGAVDEQF

V: TRBV5-5
CDR3: ASNLRTGISEAF

V: TRBV11-2
CDR3: ASSSLSGISYEQY

V: TRBV27
CDR3: ASSRASGVSYNEQF

V: TRBV7-2
CDR3: ASSLGGQSGNTIY

V: TRBV30
CDR3: AWIQQGKETQY

V: TRBV6-5
CDR3: ASSLRYRNEQF

V: TRBV6-1
CDR3: ASWSGQLYGYT

V: TRBV5-1
CDR3: ASSLGASGSGDTQY

V: TRBV27
CDR3: ASRSGTSRETQY

V: TRBV10-2
CDR3: ASNSAGTANTEAF

V: TRBV7-9
CDR3: ASSYDIQNWNEQF

V: TRBV19
CDR3: ASNRGINEKLF

V: TRBV30
CDR3: AYLDRAKSTDTQY

V: TRBV6-5
CDR3: ASSLRQGDGYT